A single sample gave rise to the 20 T cell receptor beta chains below, sequenced in a study of regulatory T cells in long-lasting Graves disease. The time point is: persistent/refractory GD, antithyroid drugs over 5 years with positive TRAb. Construction of the TCR library relied on RNA isolated from PBMCs. Construction of TCR beta libraries relied on iRepertoire HTBI primers and on Arm-PCR targeting CDR3 regions. TCRdb processed the multiplex PCR reads anew with MiXCR; each CDR3 protein has one entry. The sample has about 400,000 distinct CDR3 sequences; more than 20% are singletons. The sequencing here drew on peripheral blood mononuclear cells (PBMCs), taken when the disease was refractory, from a patient treated with antithyroid drugs. Every receptor here comes from a female donor with Graves disease.

This clonotype was seen only a few times. V is TRBV19 and J is TRBJ2-7, with D possibly being TRBD1 or TRBD2 (6 bases each). The V gene's germline CDR1 is LNHDA and CDR2 SQIVND (reference sequence). The CDR3 is made up of 15 amino acids. With 6 bases removed from V and 6 bases from J, the gap between germline ends came to 21 bases. The DNA for the CDR3 is TGTGCCAGTAGCCCCCCCGGGGGCCGTCGTGCCGAGCAGTACTTC. Encoded protein: CASSPPGGRRAEQYF.

This clonotype was detected many times. This chain joins TRBV20-1 and TRBJ2-5; perhaps TRBD1 as D (6 bases). CDR1 is DFQATT, CDR2 SNEGSKA, per germline (reference sequence). The CDR3 spans 14 residues. The V end lost 6 bases, the J end lost 0 bases, and 14 bases lay between the germline ends. As DNA, the CDR3 is TGCAGTGCCACCCGGGACACCTACCAAGAGACCCAGTACTTC. Protein sequence: CSATRDTYQETQYF.

This clonotype showed up many times. The chain uses TRBV2 and TRBJ2-7; 8 positions match TRBD1. CDR3 length equals 14 residues. After removal of 10 bases from V and 5 bases from J, the junction contained 13 bases not matched to a gene. Germline V lookup: CDR1 SNHLY, CDR2 FYNNEI. CDR3 sequence (DNA): TGTGCCACCATCTTGGGGACAGGTTCGCACGAGCAGTACTTC. Its translation: CATILGTGSHEQYF.

This clonotype turned up a few times. The genes are TRBV7-9 and TRBJ2-5, with 7 nucleotides matching TRBD2. Germline V gives CDR1 SEHNR, CDR2 FQNEAQ (reference sequence). The junction had 12 bases not matched to a gene; V was cut back by 5 bases and J by 0 bases. This CDR3 is built from 17 residues. The CDR3 here is CASSRLLADMYQETQYF. CDR3 DNA: TGTGCCAGCAGCCGACTCCTAGCGGACATGTACCAAGAGACCCAGTACTTC.

On this clonotype: It may be a read error: a sequence one base away is much more abundant. The CDR3 region is CASTRGLDTEAFF. The CDR3 DNA reads as TGTGCCAGCACGAGGGGTTTGGACACTGAAGCTTTCTTT. The chain employs TRBV12-3 or TRBV12-4 and TRBJ1-1; D is possibly TRBD1 (5 bases). The CDR3 consists of 13 residues. V gave up 7 bases and J gave up 3 bases, with 12 bases separating them.

There are a few counts of this clonotype. V and J are TRBV7-9 and TRBJ2-2, with D perhaps given as TRBD1 or TRBD2 (5 bases each). The V end lost 4 bases, the J end lost 1 base, and 13 bases lay between the germline ends. The CDR3 covers 16 residues. Germline V gene lookup returns CDR1 SEHNR and CDR2 FQNEAQ (reference sequence). CDR3 in DNA: TGTGCCAGCAGCTCCGGTGTGGGGGTGAACACCGGGGAGCTGTTTTTT. This sequence encodes CASSSGVGVNTGELFF. The full variable domain, in which reference TRBV7-9 and TRBJ2-2 provide the parts outside the CDR3, is DTGVSQNPRHKITKRGQNVTFRCDPISEHNRLYWYRQTLGQGPEFLTYFQNEAQLEKSRLLSDRFSAERPKGSFSTLEIQRTEQGDSAMYLCASSSGVGVNTGELFFGEGSRLTVL.

This clonotype was seen repeatedly, ten times or more. The V call is TRBV7-8, the J call TRBJ2-2; 12 bases align to TRBD2. J lost 5 bases, V lost 6 bases, and 7 bases had no gene match. CDR3 size: 16 residues. Germline CDR1 SGHVS, CDR2 FQNEAQ. The CDR3 sequence is CASSFATSGGTGELFF. Here the CDR3 DNA reads TGTGCCAGCAGTTTTGCAACTAGCGGGGGGACCGGGGAGCTGTTTTTT.

This clonotype occurred a few times. The chain joins TRBV6-1 to TRBJ2-7; D may correspond to TRBD1 or TRBD2 (5 bases each). Deletions cut 6 bases from V and 0 bases from J, with 15 bases between. CDR1 is MNHNS, CDR2 SASEGT, per germline. This CDR3 is built from 15 residues. The CDR3 coding sequence is TGTGCCAGCAGCCACGGGACGGATAGCTCCTACGAGCAGTACTTC. It translates to CASSHGTDSSYEQYF.

This clonotype was observed a few times. The chain is built from TRBV3-1 and TRBJ1-4, with D hard to call. CDR1 is LGHDT and CDR2 is YNNKEL in the germline V gene (reference sequence). The V end was cut by 2 bases, the J end by 3 bases, with 7 bases between. The CDR3 length is 14 residues. This chain's CDR3 is CASSQMSANEKLFF. CDR3 coding DNA: TGTGCCAGCAGCCAAATGTCAGCTAATGAAAAACTGTTTTTT.

This clonotype was found many times. The chain combines TRBV12-3 or TRBV12-4 with TRBJ1-4; no clear D. V lost 6 bases and J 7 bases, leaving 3 bases between the germline ends. The CDR3 is 10 residues long. The DNA for the CDR3 is TGTGCCAGCAGAGGTGAAAAACTGTTTTTT. Its protein product is CASRGEKLFF.

This clonotype has a handful of counts. The rearrangement joins TRBV3-1 to TRBJ1-3; 7 nucleotides align to TRBD1. Germline lookup yields CDR1 LGHDT and CDR2 YNNKEL (reference sequence). The CDR3 consists of 15 residues. The ends lost 2 bases at V and 2 bases at J; junction bases unmatched: 3. The DNA for the CDR3 is TGTGCCAGCAGCCAAAACCAGGGGGCTGGAAACACCATATATTTT. Translated, it gives CASSQNQGAGNTIYF.

This clonotype came up many times. This chain uses TRBV2 with TRBJ1-2; 7 bases match TRBD1. V shed 6 bases, J shed 0 bases, and the junction held 13 bases outside the gene matches. This CDR3 has 17 amino acids. Germline lookup yields CDR1 SNHLY and CDR2 FYNNEI. CDR3 loop: CASSQEGGTAANYGYTF. DNA of the CDR3: TGTGCCAGCAGCCAGGAAGGGGGCACCGCGGCTAACTATGGCTACACCTTC.

This clonotype was detected once. The chain carries TRBV6-5 and TRBJ1-2; no clear D gene. Trimming shortened V by 0 bases and J by 1 base, and 15 bases separated the two germline ends. This CDR3 is 17 amino acids long. CDR1 MNHEY and CDR2 SVGAGI come from the germline V gene. The CDR3 DNA reads as TGTGCCAGCAGTTACTCGGCCGACCCAGGCTTTAACTATGGCTACACCTTC. Amino acids: CASSYSADPGFNYGYTF.

The gene calls are TRBV12-3 or TRBV12-4 and TRBJ2-4; D call uncertain. V dropped 6 bases and J dropped 6 bases, with 12 bases sitting between them. The CDR3 spans 13 residues. The CDR3 region is CASSSLTGNIQYF. CDR3 nucleotides: TGTGCCAGCAGCAGTCTGACGGGAAACATTCAGTACTTC.

The chain joins TRBV2 to TRBJ1-2; a possible D gene is TRBD1 (5 bases). The germline gives CDR1 SNHLY, CDR2 FYNNEI. The CDR3 contains 15 residues. Trimming cost V 6 bases and J 5 bases, with 19 bases left between them. CDR3 in amino acids: CASSFGRPGLYGYTF. CDR3 nucleotides: TGTGCCAGCAGCTTTGGGAGACCGGGACTTTATGGCTACACCTTC.

This clonotype occurred a few times. J is TRBJ1-2 and V is TRBV4-2; D is unclear. Germline-derived CDR1 and CDR2 are LGHNA and YNFKEQ. This CDR3 has 12 amino acids. Trimming took off 2 bases at V and 6 bases at J, with 7 bases between the two ends. The CDR3 reads CASSQLGDGYTF. The DNA for the CDR3 is TGTGCCAGCAGCCAATTGGGAGATGGCTACACCTTC.

In its sample, this clonotype was seen many times. The rearrangement joins TRBV11-2 to TRBJ2-7; perhaps TRBD2 as D (6 bases). This CDR3 has 14 residues. V was shortened by 3 bases and J by 5 bases, with 14 bases between the two germline ends. In germline, CDR1 is SGHAT, CDR2 FQNNGV. CDR3 nucleotide sequence: TGTGCCAGCAGCTTGGGGCGGGGTTGGGACGAGCAGTACTTC. Protein: CASSLGRGWDEQYF.

This clonotype was seen at least ten times. The chain uses TRBV15 and TRBJ2-7; D not resolved. The CDR3 has 14 amino acids. Germline-derived CDR1 and CDR2 are LNHNV and YYDKDF (reference sequence). V dropped 0 bases and J dropped 2 bases, with 8 bases sitting between them. The chain's CDR3 is CATSREGGPYEQYF. The CDR3 bases are TGTGCCACCAGCAGAGAAGGTGGACCCTACGAGCAGTACTTC.

J is TRBJ2-1 and V is TRBV5-1, with D perhaps matching TRBD1 or TRBD2 (10 bases each). V was pared by 1 base and J by 5 bases, with 31 bases between. The CDR3 totals 21 residues. CDR1 and CDR2 from the germline V gene are SGHRS and YFSETQ. The CDR3 DNA reads as TGCGCCAGCAGCTTGTCGGGACAGGGGTTCCTAGCGGGAGTGTCTAACAATGAGCAGTTCTTC. Translated, it gives CASSLSGQGFLAGVSNNEQFF.

Of note for this clonotype: As the CDR3 is not closed by the conserved phenylalanine or tryptophan, this likely results from a read error. The limits of the CDR3 on the DNA are not certain, so only TCRdb's listed CDR3 is given. This rearrangement joins TRBV20-1 to TRBJ2-3; TRBD2, as called in the table, went unchecked against the DNA. Germline V gene lookup returns CDR1 DFQATT and CDR2 SNEGSKA (reference sequence). The CDR3 numbers 12 amino acids, ends counted. The CDR3 spells CSATSGTSGGTE.